This T cell receptor beta chain was identified during a study of Ad26.COV2.S vaccination and SARS-CoV-2 variants. The CDR3 is made up of 18 amino acids. Treatment described: around 19 received Ad26.COV2.S at low or high dose, single or two shots; roughly 5 received placebo; per-sample allocation not given. Sampling happened 63 days after the first vaccine or placebo injection. Profiled with immunoSEQ multiplex PCR; TCRdb holds only in-frame clones, not every one. Altogether 450,000 to 550,000 clones are present, about 88% being singletons, with the ten largest covering 1.5% to 2%. The sequences come from peripheral blood, collected in a trial of Ad26.COV2.S vaccine versus placebo. This clonotype was obtained from a person aged 18-60 years who received the Ad26.COV2.S COVID-19 vaccine or a placebo. This chain links TRBV21-1 with TRBJ2-2; the table's D gene call, TRBD2, was not cross checked with the DNA. TRBV21-1 has pseudogene status. This chain's CDR3 is CASSKDSGGDKNTGELFF. DNA for the CDR3: TGTGCCAGCAGCAAAGACTCGGGCGGGGATAAGAACACCGGGGAGCTGTTTTTT.